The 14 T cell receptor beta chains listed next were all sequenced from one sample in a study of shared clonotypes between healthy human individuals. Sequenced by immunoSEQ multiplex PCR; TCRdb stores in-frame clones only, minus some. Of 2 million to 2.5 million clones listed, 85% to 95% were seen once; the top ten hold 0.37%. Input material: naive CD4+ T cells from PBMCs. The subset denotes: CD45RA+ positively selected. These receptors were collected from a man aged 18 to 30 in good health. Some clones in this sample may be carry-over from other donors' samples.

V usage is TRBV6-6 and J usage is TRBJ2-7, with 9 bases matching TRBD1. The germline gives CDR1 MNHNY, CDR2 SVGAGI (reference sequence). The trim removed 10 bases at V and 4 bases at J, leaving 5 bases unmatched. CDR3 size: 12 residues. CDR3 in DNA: TGTGCCATCCGACAGGGGGATTACGAGCAGTACTTC. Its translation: CAIRQGDYEQYF.

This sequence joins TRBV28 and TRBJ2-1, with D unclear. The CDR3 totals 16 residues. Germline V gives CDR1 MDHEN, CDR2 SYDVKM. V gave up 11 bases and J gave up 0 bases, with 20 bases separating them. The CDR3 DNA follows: TGTGCCTGCGAATCTCGGCTTTCTAGCTCCTACAATGAGCAGTTCTTC. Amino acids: CACESRLSSSYNEQFF.

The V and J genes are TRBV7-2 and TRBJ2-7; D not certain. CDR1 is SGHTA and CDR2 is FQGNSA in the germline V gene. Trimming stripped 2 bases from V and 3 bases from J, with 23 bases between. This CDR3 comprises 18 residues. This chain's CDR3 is CASSLWAIATTQNYEQYF. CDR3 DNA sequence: TGTGCCAGCAGCTTATGGGCTATTGCTACAACCCAGAACTACGAGCAGTACTTC.

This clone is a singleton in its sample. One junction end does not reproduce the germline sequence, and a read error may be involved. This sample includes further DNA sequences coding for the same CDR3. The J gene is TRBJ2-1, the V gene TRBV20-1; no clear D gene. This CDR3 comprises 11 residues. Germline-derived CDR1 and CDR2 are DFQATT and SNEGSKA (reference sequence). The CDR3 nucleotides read TGCAGTGCCAGAGCCGCAAATGAGCAGTTCTTC. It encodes CSARAANEQFF.

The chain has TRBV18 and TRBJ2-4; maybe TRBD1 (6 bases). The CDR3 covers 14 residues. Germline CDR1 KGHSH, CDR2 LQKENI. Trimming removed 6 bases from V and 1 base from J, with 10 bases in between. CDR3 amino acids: CASSSQGAKNIQYF. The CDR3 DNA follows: TGTGCCAGCTCTTCACAGGGCGCCAAAAACATTCAGTACTTC.

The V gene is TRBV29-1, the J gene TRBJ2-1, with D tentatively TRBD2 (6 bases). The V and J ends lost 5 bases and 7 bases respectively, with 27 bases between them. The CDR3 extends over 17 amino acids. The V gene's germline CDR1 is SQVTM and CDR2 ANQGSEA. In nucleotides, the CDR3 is TGCAGCGTTCTGAGGCCCATCTTAGCGCGGGGCCTTAATGAGCAGTTCTTC. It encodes CSVLRPILARGLNEQFF.

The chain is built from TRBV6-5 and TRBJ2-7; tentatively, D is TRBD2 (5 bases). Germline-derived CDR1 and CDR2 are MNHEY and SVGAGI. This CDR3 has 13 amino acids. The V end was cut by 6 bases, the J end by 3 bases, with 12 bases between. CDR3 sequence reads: CASSLSGGYEQYF. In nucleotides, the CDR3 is TGTGCCAGCAGCCTTTCCGGAGGCTACGAGCAGTACTTC.

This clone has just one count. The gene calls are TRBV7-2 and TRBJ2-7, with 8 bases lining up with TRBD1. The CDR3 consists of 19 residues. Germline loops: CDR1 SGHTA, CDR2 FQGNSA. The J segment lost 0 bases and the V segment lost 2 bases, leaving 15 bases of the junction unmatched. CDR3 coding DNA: TGTGCCAGCAGCTTAAAGACAGGGGTTGTAAGCGGCAGCTCCTACGAGCAGTACTTC. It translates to CASSLKTGVVSGSSYEQYF.

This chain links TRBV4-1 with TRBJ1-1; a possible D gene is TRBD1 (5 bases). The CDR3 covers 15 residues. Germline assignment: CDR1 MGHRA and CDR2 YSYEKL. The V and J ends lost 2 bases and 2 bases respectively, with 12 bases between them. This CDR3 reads CASSQRGGRNTEAFF. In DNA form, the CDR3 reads TGCGCCAGCAGCCAACGGGGCGGACGTAACACTGAAGCTTTCTTT.

The CDR3 nucleotides read TGTGCCAGAAGCTTCCTTAGGGCAGTTTCTCGGCATGGCTACACCTTC. It codes for CARSFLRAVSRHGYTF. The chain has TRBV5-3 and TRBJ1-2; D is unresolved. TRBV5-3 is identified as an open reading frame with a role that is uncertain. The CDR3 length is 16 residues. V lost 2 bases to trimming and J lost 6 bases, with 20 bases between them.

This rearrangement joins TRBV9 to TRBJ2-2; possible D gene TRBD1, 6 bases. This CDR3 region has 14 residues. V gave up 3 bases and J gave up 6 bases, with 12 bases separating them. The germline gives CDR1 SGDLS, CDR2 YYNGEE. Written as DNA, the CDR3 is TGTGCCAGCAGCGCTACAGGGAAAGCCGGGGAGCTGTTTTTT. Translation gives CASSATGKAGELFF.

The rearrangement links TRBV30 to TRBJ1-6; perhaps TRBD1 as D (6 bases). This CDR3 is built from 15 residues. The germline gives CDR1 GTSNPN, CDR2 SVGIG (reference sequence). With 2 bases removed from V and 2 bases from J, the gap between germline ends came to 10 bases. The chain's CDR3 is CAWSTRGTYNSPLHF. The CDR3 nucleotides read TGTGCCTGGAGTACTAGGGGGACCTATAATTCACCCCTCCACTTT.

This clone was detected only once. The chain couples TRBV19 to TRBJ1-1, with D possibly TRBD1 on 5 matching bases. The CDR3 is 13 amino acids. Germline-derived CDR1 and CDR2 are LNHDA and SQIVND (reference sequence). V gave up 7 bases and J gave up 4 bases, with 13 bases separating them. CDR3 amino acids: CASIKRGSTEAFF. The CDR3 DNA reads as TGTGCCAGTATCAAGCGGGGGAGCACTGAAGCTTTCTTT.

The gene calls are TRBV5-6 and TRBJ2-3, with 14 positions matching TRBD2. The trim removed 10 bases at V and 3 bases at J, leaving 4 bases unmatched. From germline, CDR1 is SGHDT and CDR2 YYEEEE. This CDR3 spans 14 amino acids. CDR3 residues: CAYGTSGSTDTQYF. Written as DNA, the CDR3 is TGTGCCTACGGGACTAGCGGGAGTACAGATACGCAGTATTTT.